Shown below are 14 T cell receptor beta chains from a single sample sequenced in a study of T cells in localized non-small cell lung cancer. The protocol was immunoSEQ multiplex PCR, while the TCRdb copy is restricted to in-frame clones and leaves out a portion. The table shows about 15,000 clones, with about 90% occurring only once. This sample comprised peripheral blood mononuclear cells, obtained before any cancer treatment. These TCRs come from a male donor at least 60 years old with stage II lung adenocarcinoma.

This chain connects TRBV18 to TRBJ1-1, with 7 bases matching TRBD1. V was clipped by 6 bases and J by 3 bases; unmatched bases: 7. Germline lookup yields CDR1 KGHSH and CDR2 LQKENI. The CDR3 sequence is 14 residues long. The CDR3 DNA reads TGTGCCAGCTCCATCGACCAGGGGGACACTGAAGCTTTCTTT. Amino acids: CASSIDQGDTEAFF. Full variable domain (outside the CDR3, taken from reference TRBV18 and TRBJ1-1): NAGVMQNPRHLVRRRGQEARLRCSPMKGHSHVYWYRQLPEEGLKFMVYLQKENIIDESGMPKERFSAEFPKEGPSILRIQQVVRGDSAAYFCASSIDQGDTEAFFGQGTRLTVV.

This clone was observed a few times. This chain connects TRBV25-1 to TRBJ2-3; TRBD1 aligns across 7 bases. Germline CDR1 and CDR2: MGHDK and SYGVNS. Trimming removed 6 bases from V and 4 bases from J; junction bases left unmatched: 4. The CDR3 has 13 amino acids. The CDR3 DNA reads TGTGCCAGCAGGCCTACAGGGGCAGATACGCAGTATTTT. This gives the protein CASRPTGADTQYF.

The CDR3 DNA sequence: TGTGCCAGCAGACCAGGGACGGCTGGCTACACCTTC. Translating gives CASRPGTAGYTF. This chain links TRBV28 with TRBJ1-2, with D perhaps matching TRBD1 (5 bases). Germline CDR1 MDHEN, CDR2 SYDVKM. The CDR3 length is 12 residues. The germline V and J ends were trimmed by 6 bases and 7 bases, with 12 bases remaining between them.

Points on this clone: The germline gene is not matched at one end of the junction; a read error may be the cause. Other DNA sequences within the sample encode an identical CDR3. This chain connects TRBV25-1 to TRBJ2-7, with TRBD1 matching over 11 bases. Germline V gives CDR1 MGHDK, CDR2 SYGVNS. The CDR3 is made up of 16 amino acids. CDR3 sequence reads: CASSEFKGQGGGEQYF. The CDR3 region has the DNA TGTGCCAGCAGTGAATTTAAGGGACAGGGGGGCGGCGAGCAATACTTC.

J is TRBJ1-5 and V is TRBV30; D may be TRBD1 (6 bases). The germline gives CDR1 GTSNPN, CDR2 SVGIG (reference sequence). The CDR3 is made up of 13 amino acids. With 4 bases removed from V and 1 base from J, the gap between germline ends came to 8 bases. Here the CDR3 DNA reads TGTGCCTGGACGACAGGCAGCAATCAGCCCCAGCATTTT. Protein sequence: CAWTTGSNQPQHF. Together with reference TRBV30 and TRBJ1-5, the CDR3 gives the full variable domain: SQTIHQWPATLVQPVGSPLSLECTVEGTSNPNLYWYRQAAGRGLQLLFYSVGIGQISSEVPQNLSASRPQDRQFILSSKKLLLSDSGFYLCAWTTGSNQPQHFGDGTRLSIL.

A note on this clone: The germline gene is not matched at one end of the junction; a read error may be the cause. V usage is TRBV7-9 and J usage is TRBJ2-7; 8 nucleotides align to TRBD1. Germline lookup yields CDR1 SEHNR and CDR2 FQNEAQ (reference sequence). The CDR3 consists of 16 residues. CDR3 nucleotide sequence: TGTGCCAGCAGCTTAGCTGAGACAGGGGCAAGAAGTCTGGGCCTCTTC. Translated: CASSLAETGARSLGLF.

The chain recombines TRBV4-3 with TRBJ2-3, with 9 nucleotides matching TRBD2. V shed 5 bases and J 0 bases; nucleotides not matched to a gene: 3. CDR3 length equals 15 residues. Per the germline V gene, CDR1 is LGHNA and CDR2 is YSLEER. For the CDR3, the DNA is TGCGCCAGCAGCATGCTAGCGGGAAGCACAGATACGCAGTATTTT. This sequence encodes CASSMLAGSTDTQYF.

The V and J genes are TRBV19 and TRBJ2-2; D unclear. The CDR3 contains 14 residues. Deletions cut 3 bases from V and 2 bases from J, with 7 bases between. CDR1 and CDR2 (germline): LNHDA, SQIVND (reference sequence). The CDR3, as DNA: TGTGCCAGTAGTATCCAAGTCAACACCGGGGAGCTGTTTTTT. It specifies CASSIQVNTGELFF.

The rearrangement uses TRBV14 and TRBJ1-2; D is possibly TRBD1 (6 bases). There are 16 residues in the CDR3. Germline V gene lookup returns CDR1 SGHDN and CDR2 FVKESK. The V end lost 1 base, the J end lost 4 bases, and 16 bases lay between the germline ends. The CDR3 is CASSQVGAGARYGYTF. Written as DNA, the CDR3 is TGTGCCAGCAGCCAAGTAGGGGCAGGGGCGCGCTATGGCTACACCTTC.

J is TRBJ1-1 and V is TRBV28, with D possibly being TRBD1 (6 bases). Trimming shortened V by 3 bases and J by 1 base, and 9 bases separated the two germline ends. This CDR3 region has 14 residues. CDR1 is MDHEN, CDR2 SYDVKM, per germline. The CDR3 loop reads CASSFGQTNTEAFF. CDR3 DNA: TGTGCCAGCAGTTTCGGACAGACGAACACTGAAGCTTTCTTT.

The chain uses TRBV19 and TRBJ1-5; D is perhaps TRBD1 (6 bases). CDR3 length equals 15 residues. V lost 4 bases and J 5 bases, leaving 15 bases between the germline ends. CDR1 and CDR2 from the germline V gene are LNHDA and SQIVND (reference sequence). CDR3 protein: CASSTYRDKDQPQHF. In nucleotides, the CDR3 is TGTGCCAGTAGTACGTACAGGGATAAGGATCAGCCCCAGCATTTT. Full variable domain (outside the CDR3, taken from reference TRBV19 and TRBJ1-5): DGGITQSPKYLFRKEGQNVTLSCEQNLNHDAMYWYRQDPGQGLRLIYYSQIVNDFQKGDIAEGYSVSREKKESFPLTVTSAQKNPTAFYLCASSTYRDKDQPQHFGDGTRLSIL.

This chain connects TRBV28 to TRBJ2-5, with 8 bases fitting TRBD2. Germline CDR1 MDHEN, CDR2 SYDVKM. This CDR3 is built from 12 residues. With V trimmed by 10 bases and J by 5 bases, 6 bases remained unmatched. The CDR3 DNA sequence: TGTGCCACAATAAGCGGGGGCGAGACCCAGTACTTC. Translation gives CATISGGETQYF. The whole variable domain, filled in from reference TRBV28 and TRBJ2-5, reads DVKVTQSSRYLVKRTGEKVFLECVQDMDHENMFWYRQDPGLGLRLIYFSYDVKMKEKGDIPEGYSVSREKKERFSLILESASTNQTSMYLCATISGGETQYFGPGTRLLVL.

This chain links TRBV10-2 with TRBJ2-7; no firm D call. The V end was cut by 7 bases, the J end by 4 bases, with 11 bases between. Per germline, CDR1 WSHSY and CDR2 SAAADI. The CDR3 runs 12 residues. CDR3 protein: CASTRGDYEQYF. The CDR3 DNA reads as TGCGCCAGCACCCGTGGCGATTACGAGCAGTACTTC.

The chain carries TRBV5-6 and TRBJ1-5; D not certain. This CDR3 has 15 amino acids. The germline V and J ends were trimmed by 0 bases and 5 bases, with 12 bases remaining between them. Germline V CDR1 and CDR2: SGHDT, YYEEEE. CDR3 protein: CASSLGGGYYQPQHF. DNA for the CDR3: TGTGCCAGCAGCTTGGGGGGAGGGTATTATCAGCCCCAGCATTTT.